This T cell receptor beta chain emerged from a study of blood T cell repertoires in COVID-19. The wider study: T cells, B-cell-depleted T cells, or PBMCs supplied cDNA or gDNA.

Sequenced by immunoSEQ multiplex PCR; TCRdb stores in-frame clones only, minus some. The sample holds just under 90,000 clones, roughly 88% seen once. Trimming pared 1 base from V and 3 bases from J, leaving 20 bases between. The CDR3 runs to 18 residues. Germline V gene lookup returns CDR1 LGHNA and CDR2 YNFKEQ. The chain links TRBV4-2 to TRBJ2-3; maybe TRBD2 (5 bases). Sequencing input: peripheral blood. The sequence was collected from a woman of 80 years or more with acute or convalescent COVID-19. CDR3 sequence reads: CASSQAPEASGVTDTQYF. Written as DNA, the CDR3 is TGTGCCAGCAGCCAAGCCCCTGAAGCGAGCGGAGTGACAGATACGCAGTATTTT.